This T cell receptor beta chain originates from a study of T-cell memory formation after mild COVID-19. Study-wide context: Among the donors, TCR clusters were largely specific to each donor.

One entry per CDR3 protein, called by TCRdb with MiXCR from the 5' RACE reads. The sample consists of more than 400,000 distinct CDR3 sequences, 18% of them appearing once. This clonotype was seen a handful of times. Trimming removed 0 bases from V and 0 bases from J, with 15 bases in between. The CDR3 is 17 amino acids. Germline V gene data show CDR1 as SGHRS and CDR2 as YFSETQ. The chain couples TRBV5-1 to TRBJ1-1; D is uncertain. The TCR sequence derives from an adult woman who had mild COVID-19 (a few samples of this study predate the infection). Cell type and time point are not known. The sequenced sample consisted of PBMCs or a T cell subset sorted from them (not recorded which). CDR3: CASSLERQALVNTEAFF. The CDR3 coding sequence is TGCGCCAGCAGCTTGGAGAGGCAGGCGCTGGTGAACACTGAAGCTTTCTTT.